This T cell receptor beta chain was captured in a study of blood T cells in healthy people across ages. General study findings and limits: Unsorted PBMCs prevented conclusive naive versus antigen-experienced comparison. Significant beta diversity loss was already apparent by age approximately 42, declining roughly linearly.

It was with a sample-barcoded 5' primer and a J-beta primer mix that a second PCR of about 6 to 12 cycles was run. Every individual sample yielded 2.5 million or more paired-end reads (each containing CDR3). Each CDR3 protein is one row after TCRdb ran MiXCR on the 5' RACE reads. The sample lists 630,000 or so distinct CDR3 sequences; 25% to 35% were seen once. Points on this clonotype: The antigen remains undetermined.

This CDR3 is built from 13 residues. Trimming pared 2 bases from V and 9 bases from J, leaving 8 bases between. Germline-derived CDR1 and CDR2 are MNHEY and SMNVEV (reference sequence). This TCR was recovered from a woman aged 80 or older in good health. The sample comprised blood. This chain connects TRBV27 to TRBJ1-6; D is undetermined. CDR3 nucleotides: TGTGCCAGCAGTTTAACCCTTGCTTCACCCCTCCACTTT. Its protein is CASSLTLASPLHF.